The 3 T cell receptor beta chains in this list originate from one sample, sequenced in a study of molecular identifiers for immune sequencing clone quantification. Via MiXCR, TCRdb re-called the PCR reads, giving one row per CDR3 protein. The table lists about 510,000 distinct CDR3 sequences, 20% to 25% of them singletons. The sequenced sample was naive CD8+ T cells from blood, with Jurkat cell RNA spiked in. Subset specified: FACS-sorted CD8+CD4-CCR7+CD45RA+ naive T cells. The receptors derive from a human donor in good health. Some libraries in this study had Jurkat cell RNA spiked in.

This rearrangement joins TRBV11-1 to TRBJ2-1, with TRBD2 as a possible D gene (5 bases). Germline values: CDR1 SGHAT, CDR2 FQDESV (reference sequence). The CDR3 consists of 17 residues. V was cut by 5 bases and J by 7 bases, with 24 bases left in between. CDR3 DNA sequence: TGTGCCAGCAGCCTTACCGGGCCTGAACTAGACCGAAATGAGCAGTTCTTC. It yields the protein CASSLTGPELDRNEQFF. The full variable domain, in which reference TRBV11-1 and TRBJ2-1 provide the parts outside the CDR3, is EAEVAQSPRYKITEKSQAVAFWCDPISGHATLYWYRQILGQGPELLVQFQDESVVDDSQLPKDRFSAERLKGVDSTLKIQPAELGDSAMYLCASSLTGPELDRNEQFFGPGTRLTVL.

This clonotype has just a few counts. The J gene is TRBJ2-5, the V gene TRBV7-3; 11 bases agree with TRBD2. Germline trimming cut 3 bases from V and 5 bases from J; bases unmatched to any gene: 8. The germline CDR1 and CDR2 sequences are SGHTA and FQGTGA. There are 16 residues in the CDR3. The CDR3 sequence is CASSFLAGGPRETQYF. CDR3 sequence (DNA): TGTGCCAGCAGCTTTTTAGCGGGAGGGCCCCGGGAGACCCAGTACTTC.

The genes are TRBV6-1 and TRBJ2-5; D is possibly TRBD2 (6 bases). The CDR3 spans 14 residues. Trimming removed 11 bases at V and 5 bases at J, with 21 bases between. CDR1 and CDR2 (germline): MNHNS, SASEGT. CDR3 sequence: CAGRFEGGWETQYF. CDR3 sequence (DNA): TGTGCCGGCCGTTTTGAGGGAGGTTGGGAGACCCAGTACTTC.